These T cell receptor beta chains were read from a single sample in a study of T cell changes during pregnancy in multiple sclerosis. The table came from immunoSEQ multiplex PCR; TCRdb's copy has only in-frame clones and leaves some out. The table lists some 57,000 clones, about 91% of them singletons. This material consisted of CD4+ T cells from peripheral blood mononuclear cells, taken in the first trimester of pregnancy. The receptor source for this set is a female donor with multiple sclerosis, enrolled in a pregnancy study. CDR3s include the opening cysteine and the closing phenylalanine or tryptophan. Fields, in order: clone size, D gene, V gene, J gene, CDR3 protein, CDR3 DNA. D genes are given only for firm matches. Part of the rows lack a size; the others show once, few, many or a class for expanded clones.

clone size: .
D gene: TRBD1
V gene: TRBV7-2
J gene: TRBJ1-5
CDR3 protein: CASSLGDRGQPQHF
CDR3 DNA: TGTGCCAGCAGCTTAGGGGACAGGGGTCAGCCCCAGCATTTT

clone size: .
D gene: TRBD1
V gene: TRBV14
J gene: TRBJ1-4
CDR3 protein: CASSHRGLLNEKLFF
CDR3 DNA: TGTGCCAGCAGCCACAGGGGGCTGTTGAATGAAAAACTGTTTTTT

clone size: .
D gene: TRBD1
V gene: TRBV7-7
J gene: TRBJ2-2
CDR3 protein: CASSLRTGGNGELFF
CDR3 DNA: TGTGCTAGCAGCCTCCGGACAGGGGGCAACGGGGAGCTGTTTTTT

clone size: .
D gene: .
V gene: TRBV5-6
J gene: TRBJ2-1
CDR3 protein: CASTPLVRRDEQFF
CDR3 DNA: TGTGCCAGCACCCCGCTTGTCCGGAGGGATGAGCAGTTCTTC

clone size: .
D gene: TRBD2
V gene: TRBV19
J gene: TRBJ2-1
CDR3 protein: CASSQLRGGLNNEQFF
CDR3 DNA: TGTGCCAGTAGTCAACTGCGGGGGGGCCTGAACAATGAGCAGTTCTTC

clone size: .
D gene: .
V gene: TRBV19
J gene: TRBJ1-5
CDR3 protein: CASSRDTLRRTQHF
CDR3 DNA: TGTGCCAGTAGCCGGGACACCTTAAGGAGAACCCAGCATTTT

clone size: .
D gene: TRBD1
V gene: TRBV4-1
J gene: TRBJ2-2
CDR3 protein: CASSHPGQGTGELFF
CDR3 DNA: TGCGCCAGCAGCCACCCGGGACAGGGAACCGGGGAGCTGTTTTTT

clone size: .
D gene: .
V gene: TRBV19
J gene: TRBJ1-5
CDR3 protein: CASSPPRVDQPQHF
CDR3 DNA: TGTGCCAGTAGTCCCCCGAGGGTCGATCAGCCCCAGCATTTT

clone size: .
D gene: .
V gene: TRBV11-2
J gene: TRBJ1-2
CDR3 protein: CASSPEGGPNYGYTF
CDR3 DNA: TGTGCCAGCAGCCCGGAGGGGGGGCCTAACTATGGCTACACCTTC

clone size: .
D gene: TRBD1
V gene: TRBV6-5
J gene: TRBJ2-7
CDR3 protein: CASSWTGIYEQYF
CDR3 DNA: TGTGCCAGCAGTTGGACAGGGATCTACGAGCAGTACTTC

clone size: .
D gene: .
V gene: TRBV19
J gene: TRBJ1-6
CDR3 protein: CASSARGNSPLHF
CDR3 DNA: TGTGCCAGCTCCGCGCGGGGGAATTCACCCCTCCACTTT

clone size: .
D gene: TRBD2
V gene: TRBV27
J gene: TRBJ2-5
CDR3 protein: CASSFLAGGQETQYF
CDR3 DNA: TGTGCCAGCAGTTTCCTAGCGGGGGGCCAAGAGACCCAGTACTTC

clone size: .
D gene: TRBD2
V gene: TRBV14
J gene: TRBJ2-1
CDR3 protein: CASSSGLAVGRGQFF
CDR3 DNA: TGTGCCAGCAGCTCGGGACTAGCGGTCGGACGGGGGCAGTTCTTC

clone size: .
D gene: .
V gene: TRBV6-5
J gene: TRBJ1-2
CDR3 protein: CASSYAGGLPNYGYTF
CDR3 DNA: TGTGCCAGCAGTTACGCGGGGGGCCTACCTAACTATGGCTACACCTTC

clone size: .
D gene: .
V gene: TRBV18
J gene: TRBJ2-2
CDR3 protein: CASSPPQGTGELFF
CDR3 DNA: TGTGCCAGCTCACCACCACAGGGTACCGGGGAGCTGTTTTTT

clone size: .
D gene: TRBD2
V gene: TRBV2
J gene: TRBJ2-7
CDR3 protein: CASRDWTGGYEQYF
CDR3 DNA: TGTGCCAGCAGAGATTGGACGGGGGGCTACGAGCAGTACTTC

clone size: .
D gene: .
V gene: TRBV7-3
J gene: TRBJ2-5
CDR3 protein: CASSPPSRPQAMDF
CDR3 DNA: TGTGCCAGCAGCCCGCCGAGCCGTCCTCAGGCTATGGACTTC

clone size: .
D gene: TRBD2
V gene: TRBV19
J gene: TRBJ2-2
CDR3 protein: CASRGGTDTGELFF
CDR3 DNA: TGTGCCAGTAGGGGGGGGACCGACACCGGGGAGCTGTTTTTT

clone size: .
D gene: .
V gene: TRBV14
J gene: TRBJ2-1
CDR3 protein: CASSQLGLYSYNEQFF
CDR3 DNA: TGTGCCAGCAGCCAACTTGGACTGTACTCCTACAATGAGCAGTTCTTC

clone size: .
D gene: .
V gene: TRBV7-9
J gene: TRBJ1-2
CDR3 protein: CASGVSNYGYTF
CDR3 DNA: TGTGCCAGCGGAGTATCTAACTATGGCTACACCTTC

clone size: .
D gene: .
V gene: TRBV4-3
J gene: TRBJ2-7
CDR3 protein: CASSQVWRYEQYF
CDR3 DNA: TGCGCCAGCAGCCAAGTATGGCGGTACGAGCAGTACTTC

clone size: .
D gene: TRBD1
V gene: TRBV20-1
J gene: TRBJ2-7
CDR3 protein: CSADRGNEQYF
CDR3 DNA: TGCAGTGCTGACAGGGGGAACGAGCAGTACTTC

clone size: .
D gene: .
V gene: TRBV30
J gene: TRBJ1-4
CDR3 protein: CAWSPLGTTNEKLFF
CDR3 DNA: TGTGCCTGGAGCCCCCTAGGAACAACTAATGAAAAACTGTTTTTT

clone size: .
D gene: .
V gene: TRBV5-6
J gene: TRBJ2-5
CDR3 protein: CASSLASAEETQYF
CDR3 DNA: TGTGCCAGCAGCCTGGCCAGCGCGGAAGAGACCCAGTACTTC

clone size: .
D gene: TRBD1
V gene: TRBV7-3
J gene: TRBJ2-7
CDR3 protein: CASSPQGASYEQYF
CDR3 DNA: TGTGCCAGCAGCCCACAGGGGGCTAGCTACGAGCAGTACTTC

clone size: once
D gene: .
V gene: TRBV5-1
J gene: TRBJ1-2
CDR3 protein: CASRRRQVPQERGYTF
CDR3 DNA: TGCGCCAGCAGACGGAGACAGGTTCCCCAGGAGAGGGGCTACACCTTC

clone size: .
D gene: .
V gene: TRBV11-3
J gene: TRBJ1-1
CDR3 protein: CASSPRLGDTEAFF
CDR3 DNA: TGTGCCAGCAGCCCCCGACTCGGGGACACTGAAGCTTTCTTT

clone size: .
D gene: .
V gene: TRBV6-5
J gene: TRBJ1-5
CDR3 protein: CASSYSDEYQPQHF
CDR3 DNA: TGTGCCAGCAGTTACTCCGATGAGTATCAGCCCCAGCATTTT

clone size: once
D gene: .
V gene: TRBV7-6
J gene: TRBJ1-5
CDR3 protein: CASSLAGDQPQHF
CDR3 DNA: TGTGCCAGCAGCTTAGCAGGAGATCAGCCCCAGCATTTT

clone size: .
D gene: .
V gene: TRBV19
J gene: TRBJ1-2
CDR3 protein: CASSLQGFWGYTF
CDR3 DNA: TGTGCCAGTAGTCTCCAGGGTTTCTGGGGCTACACCTTC

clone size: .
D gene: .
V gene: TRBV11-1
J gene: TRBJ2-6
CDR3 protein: CASSAPRDILAGANVLTF
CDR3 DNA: TGTGCCAGCAGCGCCCCCAGGGACATATTAGCTGGGGCCAACGTCCTGACTTTC

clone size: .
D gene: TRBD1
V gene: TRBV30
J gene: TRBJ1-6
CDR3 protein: CAWSVGTGGNSPLHF
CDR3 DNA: TGTGCCTGGAGTGTCGGGACAGGGGGGAATTCACCCCTCCACTTT

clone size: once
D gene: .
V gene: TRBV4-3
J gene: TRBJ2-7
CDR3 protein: CASSQDGWAYEQYF
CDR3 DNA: TGCGCCAGCAGCCAAGACGGGTGGGCCTACGAGCAGTACTTC

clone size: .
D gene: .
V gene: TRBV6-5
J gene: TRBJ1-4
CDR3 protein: CASSRQRITNEKLFF
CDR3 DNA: TGTGCCAGCAGTCGACAGAGAATTACTAATGAAAAACTGTTTTTT

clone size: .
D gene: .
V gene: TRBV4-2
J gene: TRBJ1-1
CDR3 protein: CASSQEGGLGDPEAFF
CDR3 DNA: TGTGCCAGCAGCCAAGAGGGGGGACTCGGCGATCCTGAAGCTTTCTTT

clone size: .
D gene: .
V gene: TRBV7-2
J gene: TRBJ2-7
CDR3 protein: CASSLLPSSYEQYF
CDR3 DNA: TGTGCCAGCAGCCTCCTCCCCAGCTCCTACGAGCAGTACTTC

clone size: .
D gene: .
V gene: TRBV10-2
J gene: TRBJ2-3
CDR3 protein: CASSESRDFSGFDRDTQYF
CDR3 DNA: TGCGCCAGCAGTGAGTCCCGAGATTTTTCGGGGTTCGATAGAGATACGCAGTATTTT

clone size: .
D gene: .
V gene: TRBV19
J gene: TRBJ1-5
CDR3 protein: CASSIFRGSNQPQHF
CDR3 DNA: TGTGCCAGTAGTATATTCAGAGGGTCTAATCAGCCCCAGCATTTT

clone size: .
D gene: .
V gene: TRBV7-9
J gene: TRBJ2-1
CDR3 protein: CASSLPRRLGNEQFF
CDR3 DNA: TGTGCCAGCAGCTTACCCCGTAGGCTAGGCAATGAGCAGTTCTTC

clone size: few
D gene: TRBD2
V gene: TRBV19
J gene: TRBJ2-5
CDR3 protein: CASSIPRASGGPYQETQYF
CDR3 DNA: TGTGCCAGTAGTATACCCAGGGCTAGCGGGGGCCCTTACCAAGAGACCCAGTACTTC

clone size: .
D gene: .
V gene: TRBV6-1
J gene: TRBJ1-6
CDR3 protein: CASSATGSPLHF
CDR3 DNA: TGTGCCAGCAGTGCAACGGGGTCACCCCTCCACTTT

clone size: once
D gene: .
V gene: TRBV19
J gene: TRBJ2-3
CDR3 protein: CASSFQSTDTQYF
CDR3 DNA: TGTGCCAGTAGCTTTCAGAGCACAGATACGCAGTATTTT

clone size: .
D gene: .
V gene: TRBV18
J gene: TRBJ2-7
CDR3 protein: CASSPVTRGPYEQYF
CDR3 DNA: TGTGCCAGCTCACCAGTCACGCGGGGGCCCTACGAGCAGTACTTC

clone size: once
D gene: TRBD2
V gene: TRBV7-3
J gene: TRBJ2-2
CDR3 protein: CASSPTSGGRNTGELFF
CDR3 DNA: TGTGCCAGCAGCCCGACTAGCGGGGGGCGGAACACCGGGGAGCTGTTTTTT

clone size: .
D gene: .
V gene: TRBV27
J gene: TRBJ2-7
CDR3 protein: CASSKGAYEQYF
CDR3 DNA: TGTGCCAGCAGCAAGGGGGCCTACGAGCAGTACTTC

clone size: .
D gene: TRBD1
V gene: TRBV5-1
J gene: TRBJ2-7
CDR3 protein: CASSNRDRGSYEQYF
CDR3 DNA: TGCGCCAGCAGCAACCGGGACAGGGGCTCCTACGAGCAGTACTTC